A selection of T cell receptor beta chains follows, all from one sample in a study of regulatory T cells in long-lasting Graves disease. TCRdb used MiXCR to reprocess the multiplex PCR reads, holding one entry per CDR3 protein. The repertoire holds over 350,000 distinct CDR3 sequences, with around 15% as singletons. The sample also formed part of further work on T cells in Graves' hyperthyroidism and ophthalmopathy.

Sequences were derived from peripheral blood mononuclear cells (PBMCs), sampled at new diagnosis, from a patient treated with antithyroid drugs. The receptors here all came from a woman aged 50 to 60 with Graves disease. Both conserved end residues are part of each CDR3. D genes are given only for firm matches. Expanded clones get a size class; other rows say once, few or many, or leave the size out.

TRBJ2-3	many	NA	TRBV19	CASSTLAGNVDTQYF	TGTGCCAGTAGTACTCTCGCAGGGAATGTGGATACGCAGTATTTT
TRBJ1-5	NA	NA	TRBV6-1	CASNLRISNQPQHF	TGTGCCAGCAATCTACGGATTAGCAATCAGCCCCAGCATTTT
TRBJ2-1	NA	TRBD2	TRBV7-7	CASSLSAGERAQFF	TGTGCTAGCAGCTTAAGCGCGGGGGAAAGGGCGCAGTTCTTC
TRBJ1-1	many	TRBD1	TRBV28	CASSIQGAPNTEAFF	TGTGCCAGCAGTATACAGGGGGCTCCAAACACTGAAGCTTTCTTT
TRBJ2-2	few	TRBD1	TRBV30	CAWSGRGPLGGELFF	TGTGCCTGGAGTGGCAGGGGGCCCCTGGGCGGGGAGCTGTTTTTT
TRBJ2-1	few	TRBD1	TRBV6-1	CASRRDRGENEQFF	TGTGCCAGCAGAAGGGACAGGGGAGAAAATGAGCAGTTCTTC
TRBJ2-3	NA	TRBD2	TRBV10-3	CAISESLGLAGTSTDTQYF	TGTGCCATCAGTGAGTCGCTGGGACTAGCGGGAACTAGCACAGATACGCAGTATTTT
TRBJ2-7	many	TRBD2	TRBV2	CASSQEVGRAGEQYF	TGTGCCAGCAGCCAAGAAGTCGGGAGGGCCGGTGAGCAGTACTTC
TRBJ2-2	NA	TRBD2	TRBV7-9	CASSSGLELISGELFF	TGTGCCAGCAGCTCCGGACTAGAACTAATATCCGGGGAGCTGTTTTTT
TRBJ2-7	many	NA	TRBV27	CASSLRGTSYEQYF	TGTGCCAGCAGTTTAAGGGGGACAAGCTACGAGCAGTACTTC
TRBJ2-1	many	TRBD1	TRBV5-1	CASSLAPGQGIYEQFF	TGCGCCAGCAGCTTGGCACCGGGACAGGGTATCTATGAGCAGTTCTTC
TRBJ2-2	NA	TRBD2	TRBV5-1	CASSLALTGTSGSTGELFF	TGCGCCAGCAGCTTGGCTCTGACCGGGACTAGCGGGAGCACCGGGGAGCTGTTTTTT
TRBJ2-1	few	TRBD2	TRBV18	CASSPRLAGASYNEQFF	TGTGCCAGCTCACCACGACTAGCGGGAGCGTCCTACAATGAGCAGTTCTTC
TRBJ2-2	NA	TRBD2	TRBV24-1	CATSDLRGGGSGAGELFF	TGTGCCACCAGTGATTTGAGGGGCGGCGGGAGTGGAGCCGGGGAGCTGTTTTTT
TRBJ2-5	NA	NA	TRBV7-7	CASSSRDNAETQYF	TGTGCTAGCAGCTCCCGGGACAATGCAGAGACCCAGTACTTC
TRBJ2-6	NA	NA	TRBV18	CASSSTGPGANVLTF	TGTGCCAGCTCGTCGACAGGACCTGGGGCCAACGTCCTGACTTTC
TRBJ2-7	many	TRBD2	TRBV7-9	CASSLDPLAASSREQYF	TGTGCCAGCAGCTTAGACCCCCTAGCGGCAAGCTCCCGGGAGCAGTACTTC
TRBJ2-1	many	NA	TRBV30	CAWSEGRSFDEQFF	TGTGCCTGGAGTGAGGGCCGAAGTTTCGATGAGCAGTTCTTC
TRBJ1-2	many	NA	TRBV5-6	CASSLGLPSTFYGYTF	TGTGCCAGCAGCCTGGGATTACCGAGTACCTTCTATGGCTACACCTTC
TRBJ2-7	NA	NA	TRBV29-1	CSVVLSYEQYF	TGCAGCGTTGTACTTTCCTACGAGCAGTACTTC
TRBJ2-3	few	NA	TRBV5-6	CASSSGGVTDTQYF	TGTGCCAGCAGCTCTGGAGGGGTTACAGATACGCAGTATTTT
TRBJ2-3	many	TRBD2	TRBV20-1	CSAREPGRGPQYF	TGCAGTGCTAGGGAACCCGGGAGGGGCCCGCAGTATTTT
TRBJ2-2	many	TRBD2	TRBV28	CASGLAGGTTGELFF	TGTGCCAGCGGTCTAGCGGGAGGAACCACCGGGGAGCTGTTTTTT
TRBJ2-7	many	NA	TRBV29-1	CSVAGTYEQYF	TGCAGCGTTGCGGGGACCTACGAGCAGTACTTC
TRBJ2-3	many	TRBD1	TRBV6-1	CASSGTGVDTQYF	TGTGCCAGCAGCGGGACAGGGGTAGATACGCAGTATTTT
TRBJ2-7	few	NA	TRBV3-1	CASSQDGSHREQYF	TGTGCCAGCAGCCAAGATGGGAGTCATCGGGAGCAGTACTTC
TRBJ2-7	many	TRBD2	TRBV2	CASRMNWLAGGEQYF	TGTGCCAGCAGAATGAACTGGCTAGCGGGAGGTGAGCAGTACTTC
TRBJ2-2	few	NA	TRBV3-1	CASSQGGIRTGELFF	TGTGCCAGCAGCCAAGGCGGAATCCGCACCGGGGAGCTGTTTTTT
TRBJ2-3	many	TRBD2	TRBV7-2	CASSYGGAGADTQYF	TGTGCCAGCAGCTACGGAGGGGCGGGAGCAGATACGCAGTATTTT
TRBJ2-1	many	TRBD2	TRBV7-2	CASSVAGRPTSYNEQFF	TGTGCCAGCAGCGTAGCGGGTCGGCCCACAAGTTACAATGAGCAGTTCTTC
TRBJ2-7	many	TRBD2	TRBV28	CASSQLAGYEQYF	TGTGCCAGCAGCCAATTAGCGGGTTACGAGCAGTACTTC
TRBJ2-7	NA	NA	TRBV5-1	CASSSQGLGRGRYEQYF	TGCGCCAGCAGCTCCCAGGGATTAGGCAGGGGACGCTACGAGCAGTACTTC
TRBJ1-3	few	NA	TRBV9	CASSVGGGSGNTIYF	TGTGCCAGCAGCGTAGGAGGGGGATCTGGAAACACCATATATTTT
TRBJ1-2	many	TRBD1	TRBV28	CASSSGTAYGYTF	TGTGCCAGCAGCTCCGGGACAGCTTATGGCTACACCTTC
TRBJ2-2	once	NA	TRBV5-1	CASSLRGSTGELFF	TGCGCCAGCAGCTTGAGGGGGAGCACCGGGGAGCTGTTTTTT